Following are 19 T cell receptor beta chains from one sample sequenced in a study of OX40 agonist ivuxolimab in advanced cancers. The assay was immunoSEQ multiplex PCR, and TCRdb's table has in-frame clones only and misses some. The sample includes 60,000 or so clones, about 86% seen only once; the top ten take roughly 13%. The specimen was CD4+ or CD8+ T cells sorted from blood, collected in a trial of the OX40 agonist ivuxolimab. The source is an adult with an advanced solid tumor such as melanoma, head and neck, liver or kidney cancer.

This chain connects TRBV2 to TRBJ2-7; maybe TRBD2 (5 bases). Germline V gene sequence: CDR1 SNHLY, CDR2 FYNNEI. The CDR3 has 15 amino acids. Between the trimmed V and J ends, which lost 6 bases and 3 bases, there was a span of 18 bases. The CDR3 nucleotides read TGTGCCAGCAGCAGAGGGCCGGCTCACCTCTACGAGCAGTACTTC. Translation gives CASSRGPAHLYEQYF.

The CDR3 DNA sequence: TGTGCCAGCAGCTTAACTAATGAGCAGTTCTTC. It encodes CASSLTNEQFF. J is TRBJ2-1 and V is TRBV7-6; no reliable D call. Germline loops: CDR1 SGHVS, CDR2 FNYEAQ. CDR3 size: 11 residues. Deletions cut 2 bases from V and 7 bases from J, with 3 bases between.

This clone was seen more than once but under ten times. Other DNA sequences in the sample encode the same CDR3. The CDR3 reads CASSLELYNEQFF. CDR3 sequence (DNA): TGTGCCAGCAGCTTGGAACTCTACAATGAGCAGTTCTTC. V usage is TRBV5-6 and J usage is TRBJ2-1; D gene uncertain. The CDR3 loop spans 13 amino acids. Trimming took 0 bases from V and 3 from J, leaving 4 bases between them. CDR1 is SGHDT and CDR2 is YYEEEE in the germline V gene.

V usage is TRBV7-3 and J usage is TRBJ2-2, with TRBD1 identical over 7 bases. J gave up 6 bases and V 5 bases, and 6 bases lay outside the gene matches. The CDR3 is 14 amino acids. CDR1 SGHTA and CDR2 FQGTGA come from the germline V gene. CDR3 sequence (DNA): TGTGCCAGCAGCGAGGGGGCCGGCGCCGGGGAGCTGTTTTTT. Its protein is CASSEGAGAGELFF.

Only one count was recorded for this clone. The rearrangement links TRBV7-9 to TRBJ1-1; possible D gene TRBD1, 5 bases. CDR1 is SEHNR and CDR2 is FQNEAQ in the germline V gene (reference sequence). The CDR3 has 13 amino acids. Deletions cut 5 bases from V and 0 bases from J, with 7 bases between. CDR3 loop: CASSTDMNTEAFF. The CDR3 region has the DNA TGTGCCAGCAGCACGGACATGAACACTGAAGCTTTCTTT. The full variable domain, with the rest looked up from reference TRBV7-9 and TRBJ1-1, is DTGVSQNPRHKITKRGQNVTFRCDPISEHNRLYWYRQTLGQGPEFLTYFQNEAQLEKSRLLSDRFSAERPKGSFSTLEIQRTEQGDSAMYLCASSTDMNTEAFFGQGTRLTVV.

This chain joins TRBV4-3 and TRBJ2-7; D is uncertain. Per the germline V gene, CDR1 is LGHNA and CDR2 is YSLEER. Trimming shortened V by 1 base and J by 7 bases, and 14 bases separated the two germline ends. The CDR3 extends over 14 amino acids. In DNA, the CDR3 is TGCGCCAGCAGCCAAGGTCGGACGGGCAAAGAGCAGTACTTC. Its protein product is CASSQGRTGKEQYF.

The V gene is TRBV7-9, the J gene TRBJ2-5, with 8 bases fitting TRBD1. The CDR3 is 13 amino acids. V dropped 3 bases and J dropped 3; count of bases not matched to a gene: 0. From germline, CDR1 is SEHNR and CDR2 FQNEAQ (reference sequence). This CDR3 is CASSLDREETQYF. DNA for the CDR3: TGTGCCAGCAGCTTGGACAGGGAAGAGACCCAGTACTTC.

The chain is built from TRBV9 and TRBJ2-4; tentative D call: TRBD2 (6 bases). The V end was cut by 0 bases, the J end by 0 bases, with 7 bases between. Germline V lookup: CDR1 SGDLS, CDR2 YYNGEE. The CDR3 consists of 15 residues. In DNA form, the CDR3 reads TGTGCCAGCAGCGTAGGGGGGGTAGCCAAAAACATTCAGTACTTC. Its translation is CASSVGGVAKNIQYF.

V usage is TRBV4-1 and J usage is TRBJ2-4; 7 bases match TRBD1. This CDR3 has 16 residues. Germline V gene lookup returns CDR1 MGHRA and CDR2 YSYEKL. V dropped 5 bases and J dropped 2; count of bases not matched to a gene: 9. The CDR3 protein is CASSIRQGESKNIQYF. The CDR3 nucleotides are TGCGCCAGCAGCATACGACAGGGAGAATCCAAAAACATTCAGTACTTC.

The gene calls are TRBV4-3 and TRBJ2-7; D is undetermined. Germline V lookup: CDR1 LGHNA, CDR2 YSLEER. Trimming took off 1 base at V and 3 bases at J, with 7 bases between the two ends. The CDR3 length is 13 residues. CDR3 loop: CASSQGRFYEQYF. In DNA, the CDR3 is TGCGCCAGCAGCCAAGGACGATTCTACGAGCAGTACTTC.

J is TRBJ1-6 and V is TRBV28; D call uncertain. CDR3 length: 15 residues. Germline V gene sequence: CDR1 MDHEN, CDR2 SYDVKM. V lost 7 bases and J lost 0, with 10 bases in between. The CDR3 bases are TGTGCCAGCACCTTAGACGGCTCCTATAATTCACCCCTCCACTTT. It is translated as CASTLDGSYNSPLHF. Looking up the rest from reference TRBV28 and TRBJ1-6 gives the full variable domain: DVKVTQSSRYLVKRTGEKVFLECVQDMDHENMFWYRQDPGLGLRLIYFSYDVKMKEKGDIPEGYSVSREKKERFSLILESASTNQTSMYLCASTLDGSYNSPLHFGNGTRLTVT.

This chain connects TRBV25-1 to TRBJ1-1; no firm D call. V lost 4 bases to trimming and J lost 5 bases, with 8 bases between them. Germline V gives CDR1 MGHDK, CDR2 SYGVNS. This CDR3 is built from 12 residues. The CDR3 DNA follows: TGTGCCAGCAGTGCGGGTCTAACTGAAGCTTTCTTT. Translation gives CASSAGLTEAFF.

The CDR3 spells CASSSPGTENTEAFF. The CDR3 DNA follows: TGTGCCAGCAGCTCCCCCGGGACAGAGAACACTGAAGCTTTCTTT. The chain combines TRBV5-6 with TRBJ1-1, with TRBD1 matching over 7 bases. Germline CDR1 SGHDT, CDR2 YYEEEE. V gave up 3 bases and J gave up 1 base; unmatched junction bases: 6. There are 15 residues in the CDR3.

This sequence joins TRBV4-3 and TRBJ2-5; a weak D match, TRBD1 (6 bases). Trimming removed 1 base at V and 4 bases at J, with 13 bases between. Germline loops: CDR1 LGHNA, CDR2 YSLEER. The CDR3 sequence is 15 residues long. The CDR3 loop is CASSQGRGMGETQYF. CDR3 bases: TGCGCCAGCAGCCAAGGAAGGGGGATGGGAGAGACCCAGTACTTC.

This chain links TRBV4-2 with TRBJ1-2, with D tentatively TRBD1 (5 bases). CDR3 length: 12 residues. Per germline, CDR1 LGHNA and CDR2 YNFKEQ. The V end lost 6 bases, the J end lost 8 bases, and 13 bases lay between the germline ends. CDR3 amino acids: CASSGGDRGYTF. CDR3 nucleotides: TGTGCCAGCAGTGGGGGAGACCGGGGCTACACCTTC.

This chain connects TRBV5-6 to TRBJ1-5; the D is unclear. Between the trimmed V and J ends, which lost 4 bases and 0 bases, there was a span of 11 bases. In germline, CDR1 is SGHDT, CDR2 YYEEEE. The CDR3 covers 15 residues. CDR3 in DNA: TGTGCCAGCAGCCTTCTTCCTGATAGCAATCAGCCCCAGCATTTT. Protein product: CASSLLPDSNQPQHF.

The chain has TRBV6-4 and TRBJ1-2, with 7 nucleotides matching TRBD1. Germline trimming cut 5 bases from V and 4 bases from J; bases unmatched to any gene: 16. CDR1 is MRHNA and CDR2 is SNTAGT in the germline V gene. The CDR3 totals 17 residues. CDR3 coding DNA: TGTGCCAGCAGTCCGACCCTCCAGCAGGGGGGAATCTATGGCTACACCTTC. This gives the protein CASSPTLQQGGIYGYTF.

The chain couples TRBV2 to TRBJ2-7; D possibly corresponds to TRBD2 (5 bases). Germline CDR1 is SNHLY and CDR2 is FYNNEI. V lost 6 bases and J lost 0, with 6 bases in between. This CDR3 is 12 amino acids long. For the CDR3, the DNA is TGTGCCAGCAGCGGGGACTCCTACGAGCAGTACTTC. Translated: CASSGDSYEQYF.

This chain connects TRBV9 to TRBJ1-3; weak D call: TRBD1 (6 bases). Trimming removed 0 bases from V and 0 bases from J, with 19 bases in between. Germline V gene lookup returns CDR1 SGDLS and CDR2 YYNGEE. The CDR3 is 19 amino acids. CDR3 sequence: CASSVDPLGGRSSGNTIYF. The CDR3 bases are TGTGCCAGCAGCGTAGATCCCCTCGGGGGCAGGTCCTCTGGAAACACCATATATTTT.